This T cell receptor beta chain was identified during a study of T cells in Graves' hyperthyroidism and ophthalmopathy. The study's findings and limits: The model identified upcoming ophthalmopathy a median approximately 6.5 months ahead of onset. Most clonotypes that expanded in the thyroid above 0.001 also showed up in blood.

Amplified regions were TCR beta CDR3 sequences from RNA transcripts. HTBI primers drove first-round RT-PCR of the TCR CDR3. TCRdb re-analysed the multiplex PCR reads in MiXCR, keeping a single row per CDR3 protein. The sample gives about 530,000 distinct CDR3 sequences, 15% to 20% of which show up once; 17% is in the top ten. Diagnoses used clinical symptoms, serum thyroxine and TRAb, thyroid ultrasound and orbital computed tomography. PBMCs were derived from around 10 ml fresh peripheral blood. The CDR3 has 13 amino acids. Germline V gene sequence: CDR1 PRHDT, CDR2 FYEKMQ (reference sequence). This clonotype was seen at least ten times. The antigen is undetermined. The junction and the germline gene differ at one end; a read error may be behind it.

The TCR comes from a young woman with Graves' ophthalmopathy. The sample taken for sequencing was blood. The V and J genes are TRBV13 and TRBJ2-1; no clear D. CDR3 sequence (DNA): TGTGCCAGCAGCTTATCCTCCGACAATGAGCAGTTCTTC. It codes for CASSLSSDNEQFF.